This TCR beta chain was obtained from a study of circulating and synovial CD4+ cells in juvenile arthritis. Trimming removed 4 bases from V and 5 bases from J; junction bases left unmatched: 10. The CDR3 spans 16 residues. Per the germline V gene, CDR1 is LNHDA and CDR2 is SQIVND (reference sequence). Here immunoSEQ multiplex PCR was the method, and the copy in TCRdb shows in-frame clones only, minus some. The sample lists 34,000 or so clones; around 95% were seen once. Sequencing used CD4+ T cells from blood. This chain links TRBV19 with TRBJ1-3; 8 bases match TRBD1. The TCR sequence derives from a human donor with juvenile idiopathic arthritis. The CDR3 loop reads CASSTPPTGDRNTIYF. The DNA for the CDR3 is TGTGCCAGTAGTACACCTCCGACAGGGGACAGAAACACCATATATTTT.